One sample yielded the 12 T cell receptor beta chains listed below, sequenced in a study of neoadjuvant anti-PD-1 for oral cavity cancer. Measured with immunoSEQ multiplex PCR; TCRdb has only the in-frame clones, and not every one. This sample has some 15,000 clones, with 55% to 75% found just once. The sequenced sample was PBMCs, obtained before nivolumab (anti-PD-1) treatment. The receptors were gathered from a person aged 40 to 85 with oral cavity squamous cell carcinoma.

The chain carries TRBV30 and TRBJ2-5; D call uncertain. This CDR3 spans 11 amino acids. Trimming took off 0 bases at V and 6 bases at J, with 5 bases between the two ends. Looked up from germline, CDR1 is GTSNPN and CDR2 is SVGIG (reference sequence). The CDR3 DNA is TGTGCCTGGAGTGTAGTGAAGACCCAGTACTTC. Encoded protein: CAWSVVKTQYF.

The J gene is TRBJ2-1, the V gene TRBV7-9; 14 bases match TRBD2. The junction had 5 bases not matched to a gene; V was cut back by 4 bases and J by 9 bases. Per germline, CDR1 SEHNR and CDR2 FQNEAQ (reference sequence). The CDR3 is 15 residues long. This chain's CDR3 is CASSSPGLAGVEQFF. CDR3 sequence (DNA): TGTGCCAGCAGCTCGCCGGGACTAGCGGGGGTTGAGCAGTTCTTC. The full variable domain, completed using reference TRBV7-9 and TRBJ2-1, is DTGVSQNPRHKITKRGQNVTFRCDPISEHNRLYWYRQTLGQGPEFLTYFQNEAQLEKSRLLSDRFSAERPKGSFSTLEIQRTEQGDSAMYLCASSSPGLAGVEQFFGPGTRLTVL.

J is TRBJ1-5 and V is TRBV11-2; a possible D gene is TRBD1 (5 bases). Trimming took 4 bases from V and 4 from J, leaving 11 bases between them. CDR1 is SGHAT and CDR2 is FQNNGV in the germline V gene. The CDR3 sequence is 14 residues long. The CDR3 here is CASSSGTPNQPQHF. The CDR3 nucleotides read TGTGCCAGCAGCTCCGGGACGCCGAATCAGCCCCAGCATTTT. Complete variable domain (other parts from reference TRBV11-2 and TRBJ1-5): EAGVAQSPRYKIIEKRQSVAFWCNPISGHATLYWYQQILGQGPKLLIQFQNNGVVDDSQLPKDRFSAERLKGVDSTLKIQPAKLEDSAVYLCASSSGTPNQPQHFGDGTRLSIL.

This clone was counted a few times. The chain is built from TRBV9 and TRBJ2-7; 9 bases match TRBD1. The junction had 7 bases not matched to a gene; V was cut back by 4 bases and J by 2 bases. Germline V gene sequence: CDR1 SGDLS, CDR2 YYNGEE. The CDR3 has 15 amino acids. CDR3 protein: CASSPPGTGTYEQYF. CDR3 in DNA: TGTGCCAGCAGCCCTCCCGGGACAGGGACCTACGAGCAGTACTTC.

For the CDR3, the DNA is TGTGCCAGCAGAGGGACAATTAGCAATCAGCCCCAGCATTTT. Its protein product is CASRGTISNQPQHF. The gene calls are TRBV6-1 and TRBJ1-5; tentative D call: TRBD1 (6 bases). The CDR3 covers 14 residues. Trimming removed 6 bases from V and 0 bases from J, with 9 bases in between. CDR1 and CDR2 (germline): MNHNS, SASEGT.

The V gene is TRBV11-2, the J gene TRBJ1-2, with 7 bases identical to TRBD1. V was clipped by 5 bases and J by 4 bases; unmatched bases: 4. The CDR3 runs 13 residues. Germline-derived CDR1 and CDR2 are SGHAT and FQNNGV. CDR3 protein: CASSTTGIYGYTF. CDR3 DNA: TGTGCCAGCAGCACGACAGGGATCTATGGCTACACCTTC.

This clone was counted between two and nine times. The rearrangement joins TRBV4-1 to TRBJ2-1; tentatively, D is TRBD1 or TRBD2 (5 bases each). Germline V lookup: CDR1 MGHRA, CDR2 YSYEKL. The CDR3 covers 14 residues. Trimming took 2 bases from V and 12 from J, leaving 17 bases between them. Written as DNA, the CDR3 is TGCGCCAGCAGCCAACCAAAGTGGGGGACGGGGCAGTTCTTC. Amino acid sequence: CASSQPKWGTGQFF.

The V gene is TRBV6-6, the J gene TRBJ2-1; no reliable D call. CDR3 length: 13 residues. V lost 6 bases and J lost 2, with 8 bases in between. CDR1 and CDR2 from the germline V gene are MNHNY and SVGAGI (reference sequence). The chain's CDR3 is CASRPEAYNEQFF. The CDR3 DNA sequence: TGTGCCAGCAGACCCGAGGCCTACAATGAGCAGTTCTTC.

This rearrangement joins TRBV29-1 to TRBJ2-5, with 7 positions matching TRBD2. Trimming removed 7 bases from V and 1 base from J; junction bases left unmatched: 9. This CDR3 is 14 amino acids long. Germline V CDR1 and CDR2: SQVTM, ANQGSEA. The CDR3 protein is CSANPGGSQETQYF. The CDR3 nucleotides read TGCAGCGCCAACCCGGGCGGGAGCCAAGAGACCCAGTACTTC.

The chain's CDR3 is CASQAGTGGRFYQPQHF. DNA of the CDR3: TGTGCCAGCCAAGCCGGGACAGGGGGTCGGTTTTATCAGCCCCAGCATTTT. The rearrangement links TRBV27 to TRBJ1-5; 11 nucleotides agree with TRBD1. The J segment lost 5 bases and the V segment lost 8 bases, leaving 14 bases of the junction unmatched. Germline V gene data show CDR1 as MNHEY and CDR2 as SMNVEV (reference sequence). The CDR3 covers 17 residues.

The chain joins TRBV19 to TRBJ1-5; a weak D match, TRBD1 (6 bases). The CDR3 spans 14 residues. Trimming took 3 bases from V and 4 from J, leaving 10 bases between them. CDR1 and CDR2 from the germline V gene are LNHDA and SQIVND (reference sequence). CDR3 sequence (DNA): TGTGCCAGTAGTATTAAGCAGGGGAATCAGCCCCAGCATTTT. Its translation is CASSIKQGNQPQHF. Drawing the rest from reference TRBV19 and TRBJ1-5, the complete variable domain is DGGITQSPKYLFRKEGQNVTLSCEQNLNHDAMYWYRQDPGQGLRLIYYSQIVNDFQKGDIAEGYSVSREKKESFPLTVTSAQKNPTAFYLCASSIKQGNQPQHFGDGTRLSIL.

V gene TRBV5-5 combines with J gene TRBJ1-4; the D is unclear. The germline CDR1 and CDR2 sequences are SGHKS and YYEKEE (reference sequence). The CDR3 runs to 16 residues. V dropped 4 bases and J dropped 11 bases, with 24 bases sitting between them. The CDR3 spells CASSPRSSDMVWKLFF. The CDR3 DNA reads TGTGCCAGCAGCCCCCGAAGTTCTGATATGGTTTGGAAACTGTTTTTT. The whole variable domain, remainder taken from reference TRBV5-5 and TRBJ1-4, is DAGVTQSPTHLIKTRGQQVTLRCSPISGHKSVSWYQQVLGQGPQFIFQYYEKEERGRGNFPDRFSARQFPNYSSELNVNALLLGDSALYLCASSPRSSDMVWKLFFGSGTQLSVL.